A selection of T cell receptor beta chains follows, all from one sample in a study of T cell responses to AZD1222 COVID-19 vaccine. TCRdb's copy holds only in-frame clones and misses some; the assay was immunoSEQ multiplex PCR. The table shows approximately 120,000 clones, with 88% occurring only once. Sequenced material: peripheral blood, taken on day 0 of MenACWY control vaccination. The receptors stem from an adult in good health. The CDR3 runs from the conserved cysteine through the conserved F or W. The order of the fields is clone size, V gene, J gene, D gene, CDR3 protein, CDR3 DNA. D genes are given only for firm matches. A row's size may be missing; if present it is once, few, many or a size class.

clone size: NA; V gene: TRBV7-6; J gene: TRBJ1-3; D gene: NA; CDR3 protein: CASSQGLASGNTIYF; CDR3 DNA: TGTGCCAGCAGCCAGGGGTTAGCCTCTGGAAACACCATATATTTT
clone size: NA; V gene: TRBV21-1; J gene: TRBJ2-2; D gene: NA; CDR3 protein: CASSKEGNRRGAAGELFF; CDR3 DNA: TGTGCCAGCAGCAAAGAGGGTAACAGGCGCGGGGCGGCCGGGGAGCTGTTTTTT
clone size: once; V gene: TRBV4-1; J gene: TRBJ1-2; D gene: NA; CDR3 protein: CASSQSLGRLTGYTF; CDR3 DNA: TGCGCCAGCAGCCAAAGTCTAGGGCGACTAACCGGCTACACCTTC
clone size: few; V gene: TRBV6-5; J gene: TRBJ2-7; D gene: NA; CDR3 protein: CASSPLTGRYEQYF; CDR3 DNA: TGTGCCAGCAGTCCTCTGACGGGACGCTACGAGCAGTACTTC
clone size: few; V gene: TRBV29-1; J gene: TRBJ2-7; D gene: NA; CDR3 protein: CSVEDANRIGDEQYF; CDR3 DNA: TGCAGCGTTGAAGATGCAAACAGAATTGGTGACGAGCAGTACTTC
clone size: NA; V gene: TRBV27; J gene: TRBJ1-4; D gene: NA; CDR3 protein: CASSLSGGATNEKLFF; CDR3 DNA: TGTGCCAGCAGTTTATCGGGGGGGGCAACTAATGAAAAACTGTTTTTT
clone size: NA; V gene: TRBV5-1; J gene: TRBJ1-1; D gene: NA; CDR3 protein: CASSLTGQRYTEAFF; CDR3 DNA: TGCGCCAGCAGCCTCACCGGACAGCGCTACACTGAAGCTTTCTTT
clone size: NA; V gene: TRBV4-1; J gene: TRBJ1-2; D gene: NA; CDR3 protein: CASSQKQGIDDYGYTF; CDR3 DNA: TGCGCCAGCAGCCAAAAACAGGGCATTGACGACTATGGCTACACCTTC
clone size: few; V gene: TRBV7-9; J gene: TRBJ2-1; D gene: NA; CDR3 protein: CASSLLSRDNEQFF; CDR3 DNA: TGTGCCAGCAGCTTATTATCTAGGGACAATGAGCAGTTCTTC
clone size: NA; V gene: TRBV28; J gene: TRBJ2-1; D gene: NA; CDR3 protein: CASSLPGLADDNEQFF; CDR3 DNA: TGTGCCAGCAGTCTCCCCGGGCTGGCGGACGACAATGAGCAGTTCTTC
clone size: NA; V gene: TRBV28; J gene: TRBJ1-2; D gene: TRBD1; CDR3 protein: CASSPRAGQGASGYTF; CDR3 DNA: TGTGCCAGCAGCCCACGGGCGGGACAGGGGGCCTCTGGCTACACCTTC
clone size: NA; V gene: TRBV15; J gene: TRBJ1-5; D gene: TRBD1; CDR3 protein: CATSRARDRARSQPQHF; CDR3 DNA: TGTGCCACCAGCAGAGCCCGGGACAGGGCTCGAAGTCAGCCCCAGCATTTT
clone size: NA; V gene: TRBV15; J gene: TRBJ1-5; D gene: TRBD1; CDR3 protein: CATSSRQGGQPQHF; CDR3 DNA: TGTGCCACCAGCAGCAGACAGGGGGGTCAGCCCCAGCATTTT
clone size: NA; V gene: TRBV19; J gene: TRBJ1-2; D gene: NA; CDR3 protein: CASSMDQGINGYTF; CDR3 DNA: TGTGCCAGTAGTATGGACCAGGGAATCAATGGCTACACCTTC
clone size: few; V gene: TRBV5-4; J gene: TRBJ2-3; D gene: NA; CDR3 protein: CASSFKGRTDTQYF; CDR3 DNA: TGTGCCAGCAGCTTTAAAGGGAGGACAGATACGCAGTATTTT
clone size: NA; V gene: TRBV7-8; J gene: TRBJ1-5; D gene: NA; CDR3 protein: CASSFYREGNQPQHF; CDR3 DNA: TGTGCCAGCAGCTTTTACAGGGAAGGGAATCAGCCCCAGCATTTT
clone size: once; V gene: TRBV5-6; J gene: TRBJ2-2; D gene: NA; CDR3 protein: CASSLMKGTQPNTGELFF; CDR3 DNA: TGTGCCAGCAGCTTGATGAAAGGGACCCAACCTAACACCGGGGAGCTGTTTTTT
clone size: NA; V gene: TRBV19; J gene: TRBJ2-3; D gene: NA; CDR3 protein: CASSITGPHTDTQYF; CDR3 DNA: TGTGCCAGTAGTATAACAGGCCCCCACACAGATACGCAGTATTTT
clone size: NA; V gene: TRBV7-9; J gene: TRBJ1-3; D gene: NA; CDR3 protein: CASSLGGNTIYF; CDR3 DNA: TGTGCCAGCAGCTTAGGGGGAAACACCATATATTTT
clone size: NA; V gene: TRBV7-3; J gene: TRBJ1-2; D gene: NA; CDR3 protein: CASSLTGLYGYTF; CDR3 DNA: TGTGCCAGCAGCTTAACAGGACTCTATGGCTACACCTTC
clone size: NA; V gene: TRBV11-2; J gene: TRBJ2-7; D gene: NA; CDR3 protein: CASSSGRWGRSTHEQYF; CDR3 DNA: TGTGCCAGCAGCTCTGGTCGCTGGGGCAGGTCAACCCACGAGCAGTACTTC
clone size: once; V gene: TRBV7-9; J gene: TRBJ2-1; D gene: TRBD1; CDR3 protein: CASSLAQGAYNEQFF; CDR3 DNA: TGTGCCAGCAGCTTAGCACAGGGGGCCTACAATGAGCAGTTCTTC
clone size: NA; V gene: TRBV30; J gene: TRBJ2-7; D gene: NA; CDR3 protein: CAWSEGQSPSYEQYF; CDR3 DNA: TGTGCCTGGAGTGAAGGGCAGTCACCTTCCTACGAGCAGTACTTC
clone size: NA; V gene: TRBV2; J gene: TRBJ2-7; D gene: TRBD2; CDR3 protein: CASNERGWYEQYF; CDR3 DNA: TGTGCCAGCAATGAGCGGGGGTGGTACGAGCAGTACTTC
clone size: NA; V gene: TRBV19; J gene: TRBJ1-1; D gene: TRBD1; CDR3 protein: CASSPVTGRGNTEAFF; CDR3 DNA: TGTGCCAGTAGTCCGGTGACAGGGCGGGGGAACACTGAAGCTTTCTTT
clone size: NA; V gene: TRBV5-1; J gene: TRBJ1-1; D gene: NA; CDR3 protein: CASSSPGFTEAFF; CDR3 DNA: TGCGCCAGCAGCTCCCCAGGGTTCACTGAAGCTTTCTTT
clone size: few; V gene: TRBV25-1; J gene: TRBJ1-1; D gene: NA; CDR3 protein: CASRATGRNTEAFF; CDR3 DNA: TGTGCCAGCAGAGCGACAGGACGGAACACTGAAGCTTTCTTT
clone size: few; V gene: TRBV6-5; J gene: TRBJ1-1; D gene: NA; CDR3 protein: CATGRTSASTEAFF; CDR3 DNA: TGTGCCACCGGCCGGACAAGCGCAAGCACTGAAGCTTTCTTT
clone size: NA; V gene: TRBV27; J gene: TRBJ2-2; D gene: NA; CDR3 protein: CASSFGSTTTGELFF; CDR3 DNA: TGTGCCAGCAGCTTCGGGTCGACGACCACCGGGGAGCTGTTTTTT
clone size: NA; V gene: TRBV7-9; J gene: TRBJ1-2; D gene: NA; CDR3 protein: CASSLAHYGYTF; CDR3 DNA: TGTGCCAGCAGCTTAGCCCACTATGGCTACACCTTC
clone size: NA; V gene: TRBV6-1; J gene: TRBJ1-3; D gene: NA; CDR3 protein: CASSEVGDPGNTIYF; CDR3 DNA: TGTGCCAGCAGTGAAGTAGGGGACCCCGGAAACACCATATATTTT
clone size: NA; V gene: TRBV7-3; J gene: TRBJ2-6; D gene: NA; CDR3 protein: CASSSGRNSGANVLTF; CDR3 DNA: TGTGCCAGCAGCTCGGGACGTAACTCTGGGGCCAACGTCCTGACTTTC